The entry below describes one T cell receptor beta chain. Its antigen remains unidentified. Random-hexamer reverse transcription was applied to roughly 0.5 to 1 ug RNA. immunoSEQ multiplex PCR amplified TCR beta CDR3 across 54 Vbeta, 13 Jbeta. TCRdb processed the immunoSEQ multiplex PCR reads anew with MiXCR; each CDR3 protein has one entry. The repertoire includes 150,000 to 200,000 distinct CDR3 sequences, approximately 94% of them detected once, and more than 0.095% sits in the top ten. This CDR3 region has 16 residues. This sample is drawn from a study of CD8 T cells in Susac syndrome. Study results and limitations: The TCR sequencing and HLA analysis in the study involved a relatively small number of individuals, as the study acknowledged.

Patients with Susac syndrome met the recently defined diagnostic criteria for definite or probable disease. This rearrangement joins TRBV21-1 to TRBJ2-1. TRBV21-1 is termed a pseudogene. The sequenced sample consisted of CD4+ T cells from PBMCs. The TCR originated in a human donor with Susac syndrome. The CDR3 protein is CASSDRSGVDYNEQFF. The CDR3 DNA follows: TGTGCCAGCAGCGACCGTTCGGGTGTGGACTACAATGAGCAGTTCTTC.